This TCR beta chain was identified in a study of OX40 agonist ivuxolimab in advanced cancers. Study-wide results and caveats: In general, CD8+ T cells held more expanded clones than CD4+ did, on average. Both CD4+ and CD8+ T cell populations in blood had undergone clonal expansion by week 6 at 0.1 to 3.0 mg/kg.

The CDR3 is made up of 14 amino acids. TCRdb's copy holds only in-frame clones and misses some; the assay was immunoSEQ multiplex PCR. The data hold about 42,000 clones, with around four fifths observed a single time. This clone showed up just once. Antigen unknown. The specimen comprised CD4+ or CD8+ T cells sorted from blood, sampled in a trial of the OX40 agonist ivuxolimab. The receptor was derived from an adult with an advanced solid tumor such as melanoma, head and neck, liver or kidney cancer. V gene TRBV21-1 combines with J gene TRBJ2-3; TRBD2 was called by the table and not checked on the DNA. TRBV21-1 is assigned pseudogene status. CDR3 sequence (DNA): TGTGCCACCACGGGAGGGGCGAGCACAGATACGCAGTATTTT. Translating gives CATTGGASTDTQYF.